A selection of T cell receptor beta chains follows, all from one sample in a study of OX40 agonist ivuxolimab in advanced cancers. The protocol was immunoSEQ multiplex PCR, while the TCRdb copy is restricted to in-frame clones and leaves out a portion. This table has 20,000 to 30,000 clones, roughly 90% appearing once. The specimen was CD4+ or CD8+ T cells sorted from blood, collected in a trial of the OX40 agonist ivuxolimab. Every receptor here comes from an adult with an advanced solid tumor such as melanoma, head and neck, liver or kidney cancer. The CDR3 runs from the conserved cysteine through the conserved F or W. Each record gives: clone size, J gene, D gene, V gene, CDR3 protein, CDR3 DNA. The D gene is left open where the match is weak. Clone size is given for some rows only: seen once, a few or many times, or a class if the clone is expanded.

>.|TRBJ1-1|.|TRBV5-5
CATAVGGMGEAFF
TGTGCCACCGCGGTAGGCGGGATGGGTGAAGCTTTCTTT
>.|TRBJ2-2|TRBD2|TRBV7-2
CASSLRGLAGGPAGELFF
TGTGCCAGCAGCTTACGCGGACTAGCGGGGGGGCCAGCCGGGGAGCTGTTTTTT
>.|TRBJ1-1|.|TRBV9
CASSEQGRRDTEAFF
TGTGCCAGCAGCGAACAGGGAAGGAGGGACACTGAAGCTTTCTTT
>.|TRBJ2-7|.|TRBV7-9
CASTVSGYEQYF
TGTGCCAGCACCGTTAGTGGCTACGAGCAGTACTTC
>once|TRBJ1-1|.|TRBV6-1
CASSERQGMTEAFF
TGTGCCAGCAGTGAACGTCAGGGTATGACTGAAGCTTTCTTT
>.|TRBJ1-1|TRBD1|TRBV7-9
CASSLGGGDGNTEAFF
TGTGCCAGCAGCTTAGGAGGGGGCGACGGTAACACTGAAGCTTTCTTT
>.|TRBJ2-3|.|TRBV5-5
CASSRLPITDTQYF
TGTGCCAGCAGCCGACTACCTATCACCGATACGCAGTATTTT
>.|TRBJ2-7|.|TRBV7-9
CASSPGTPEQYF
TGTGCCAGCAGCCCAGGGACTCCCGAGCAGTACTTC
>.|TRBJ2-3|.|TRBV5-1
CASSLAQHEGTQYF
TGCGCCAGCAGCTTGGCCCAGCATGAGGGTACGCAGTATTTT
>.|TRBJ2-3|TRBD2|TRBV5-1
CASSEPRTSGDTQYF
TGCGCCAGCAGCGAGCCGAGGACTAGCGGAGATACGCAGTATTTT
>once|TRBJ2-5|.|TRBV28
CASRRRDQETQYF
TGTGCCAGCAGGCGCCGGGACCAAGAGACCCAGTACTTC
>.|TRBJ1-5|TRBD1|TRBV2
CASSDDRGGNQPQHF
TGTGCCAGCAGTGATGACAGGGGGGGCAATCAGCCCCAGCATTTT
>.|TRBJ1-1|.|TRBV6-1
CASTPQGFMNTEAFF
TGTGCCAGCACCCCTCAGGGTTTTATGAACACTGAAGCTTTCTTT
>.|TRBJ1-6|.|TRBV5-1
CASSSTGIQGASPLHF
TGCGCCAGCAGCTCAACAGGGATACAGGGTGCTTCACCCCTCCACTTT
>.|TRBJ2-3|.|TRBV10-3
CAISLLGSTDTQYF
TGTGCCATCAGCCTCCTAGGGAGCACAGATACGCAGTATTTT
>few|TRBJ2-7|TRBD1|TRBV19
CASGETGSSYEQYF
TGTGCCAGTGGGGAGACAGGGTCCTCCTACGAGCAGTACTTC
>.|TRBJ2-7|.|TRBV6-5
CASSRQGNNYEQYF
TGTGCCAGCAGTCGCCAGGGAAATAACTACGAGCAGTACTTC
>.|TRBJ1-5|.|TRBV27
CASNTRGASNQPQHF
TGTGCCAGCAATACCCGTGGGGCGAGCAATCAGCCCCAGCATTTT
>.|TRBJ2-3|.|TRBV28
CASSLPGTGADTQYF
TGTGCCAGCAGTTTGCCGGGGACGGGCGCAGATACGCAGTATTTT
>.|TRBJ1-4|TRBD1|TRBV19
CASSIDPSSYRGYNEKLFF
TGTGCCAGTAGTATAGATCCCTCCTCATACAGGGGGTATAATGAAAAACTGTTTTTT
>once|TRBJ2-1|TRBD2|TRBV19
CASSMVALAGENEQFF
TGTGCCAGTAGTATGGTTGCGCTAGCGGGGGAAAATGAGCAGTTCTTC
>.|TRBJ2-7|.|TRBV6-1
CASRPGTREQYF
TGTGCCAGCAGGCCGGGAACGCGCGAGCAGTACTTC
>once|TRBJ1-4|.|TRBV4-2
CASSQNRLIQGRGEKLFF
TGTGCCAGCAGCCAGAACAGATTGATACAGGGAAGGGGTGAAAAACTGTTTTTT
>.|TRBJ2-5|.|TRBV7-6
CASSLSPTGPKETQYF
TGTGCCAGCAGCCTCAGCCCGACCGGGCCTAAAGAGACCCAGTACTTC